What follows are 15 T cell receptor beta chains derived from one specimen sequenced in a study of blood T cell repertoires in COVID-19. Sequencing used immunoSEQ multiplex PCR; TCRdb keeps in-frame clones, though not all of them. This repertoire shows about 120,000 clones, about 81% found once; its top ten account for about 3.8%. The source material was peripheral blood. Receptor source: a woman between 50 and 59 years old with acute or convalescent COVID-19.

The rearrangement links TRBV15 to TRBJ2-5; D unclear. The CDR3 contains 11 residues. V was cut by 5 bases and J by 3 bases, with 4 bases left in between. Germline CDR1 and CDR2: LNHNV and YYDKDF (reference sequence). This CDR3 reads CATSQKETQYF. CDR3 nucleotide sequence: TGTGCCACCAGCCAGAAAGAGACCCAGTACTTC. Together with reference TRBV15 and TRBJ2-5, the CDR3 gives the full variable domain: DAMVIQNPRYQVTQFGKPVTLSCSQTLNHNVMYWYQQKSSQAPKLLFHYYDKDFNNEADTPDNFQSRRPNTSFCFLDIRSPGLGDTAMYLCATSQKETQYFGPGTRLLVL.

The J gene is TRBJ1-6, the V gene TRBV6-5; possible D gene TRBD1, 6 bases. V lost 0 bases and J lost 9, with 15 bases in between. Germline CDR1 MNHEY, CDR2 SVGAGI. The CDR3 loop spans 16 amino acids. Here the CDR3 reads CASSYSMGQTGSPLHF. In DNA form, the CDR3 reads TGTGCCAGCAGTTACTCGATGGGACAAACAGGTTCACCCCTCCACTTT.

The J gene is TRBJ1-4, the V gene TRBV4-1; D gene unclear. V lost 1 base and J 5 bases, leaving 11 bases between the germline ends. The length of the CDR3 is 15 residues. Germline V gene sequence: CDR1 MGHRA, CDR2 YSYEKL. Here the CDR3 DNA reads TGCGCCAGCAGCCAAGTTTCACTGCTCAATGAAAAACTGTTTTTT. Translated: CASSQVSLLNEKLFF.

This clone turned up a few times. V and J are TRBV4-2 and TRBJ2-3; D possibly corresponds to TRBD2 (6 bases). Germline V gene lookup returns CDR1 LGHNA and CDR2 YNFKEQ. CDR3 size: 15 residues. V lost 0 bases and J lost 0, with 7 bases in between. CDR3 DNA: TGTGCCAGCAGCCAAGAAAGCGGGAGCACAGATACGCAGTATTTT. This encodes CASSQESGSTDTQYF.

The rearrangement joins TRBV6-1 to TRBJ1-2; D is possibly TRBD1 (5 bases). The ends were cut back, 3 bases at V and 5 bases at J, with 10 bases in the middle. Germline V gives CDR1 MNHNS, CDR2 SASEGT. This CDR3 has 13 residues. The CDR3 region is CASSDPGLYGYTF. The CDR3 nucleotides read TGTGCCAGCAGTGATCCGGGACTTTATGGCTACACCTTC.

This chain uses TRBV19 with TRBJ2-5, with 7 bases lining up with TRBD1. V lost 5 bases and J lost 5; bases outside the gene matches: 5. The CDR3 sequence is 13 residues long. CDR1 and CDR2 (germline): LNHDA, SQIVND (reference sequence). The CDR3: CASSPETGETQYF. CDR3 coding DNA: TGTGCCAGTAGTCCGGAGACAGGGGAGACCCAGTACTTC.

The V call is TRBV7-2, the J call TRBJ2-5, with a possible D match to TRBD1 (5 bases). CDR3 length equals 13 residues. Germline CDR1 SGHTA, CDR2 FQGNSA. The ends were cut back, 7 bases at V and 5 bases at J, with 14 bases in the middle. CDR3 loop: CASTPVWGETQYF. Written as DNA, the CDR3 is TGTGCCAGCACCCCTGTTTGGGGCGAGACCCAGTACTTC.

This clone was seen many times. The chain carries TRBV30 and TRBJ2-1; the D gene is possibly TRBD2 (6 bases). Germline V lookup: CDR1 GTSNPN, CDR2 SVGIG (reference sequence). V shed 3 bases and J shed 15 bases, with 21 bases lying between them. The CDR3 covers 13 residues. The CDR3 nucleotides read TGTGCCTGGAGCATGTCCTCCCGGGGGAGAGGGTTCTTC. Translation gives CAWSMSSRGRGFF.

This clone has a single count. The rearrangement uses TRBV14 and TRBJ2-1; possibly TRBD1 for D (5 bases). CDR3 length: 16 amino acids. V was pared by 0 bases and J by 7 bases, with 16 bases between. CDR1 and CDR2 (germline): SGHDN, FVKESK. The DNA for the CDR3 is TGTGCCAGCAGCCAAGAGACGTCAGGGCTCAGGAATGAGCAGTTCTTC. Amino acid sequence: CASSQETSGLRNEQFF.

DNA of the CDR3: TGTGCCAGCAGCGAATCGATGGGGACATTTAATGGCTACACCTTC. It translates to CASSESMGTFNGYTF. J is TRBJ1-2 and V is TRBV2; TRBD1 might be the D (6 bases). V was shortened by 6 bases and J by 6 bases, with 20 bases between the two germline ends. Germline CDR1 SNHLY, CDR2 FYNNEI. This CDR3 comprises 15 residues.

The J gene is TRBJ1-5, the V gene TRBV6-6; 9 bases match TRBD1. The J segment lost 4 bases and the V segment lost 5 bases, leaving 6 bases of the junction unmatched. CDR3 size: 15 residues. The V gene's germline CDR1 is MNHNY and CDR2 SVGAGI (reference sequence). CDR3 in DNA: TGTGCCAGCAGTCGGGACAGGGAGATTAATCAGCCCCAGCATTTT. Translation: CASSRDREINQPQHF.

The chain uses TRBV18 and TRBJ2-7; the D is unclear. The germline V gene encodes CDR1 KGHSH and CDR2 LQKENI. Trimming took 1 base from V and 9 from J, leaving 16 bases between them. The CDR3 loop spans 14 amino acids. CDR3 loop: CASSPQESFVRQYF. For the CDR3, the DNA is TGTGCCAGCTCACCACAAGAATCATTCGTGAGGCAGTACTTC.

The chain joins TRBV6-2 or TRBV6-3 to TRBJ1-1, with 9 positions matching TRBD1. This CDR3 is built from 14 residues. Germline values: CDR1 MNHEY, CDR2 SVGEGT. J was trimmed by 3 bases and V by 5 bases; bases with no gene match: 4. CDR3 DNA: TGTGCCAGCAGTGGCCGGACAGGGGACACTGAAGCTTTCTTT. It codes for CASSGRTGDTEAFF.

The chain joins TRBV25-1 to TRBJ2-1; 8 bases map to TRBD2. Germline CDR1 is MGHDK and CDR2 is SYGVNS. V shed 8 bases and J 3 bases; nucleotides not matched to a gene: 15. The CDR3 sequence is 17 residues long. The CDR3 bases are TGTGCCAGCCTCGGAACGGGTGCTAGCGGGTTCTACAATGAGCAGTTCTTC. It specifies CASLGTGASGFYNEQFF.

The chain combines TRBV6-5 with TRBJ2-2, with TRBD2 identical over 9 bases. Looked up from germline, CDR1 is MNHEY and CDR2 is SVGAGI. V shed 5 bases, J shed 4 bases, and the junction held 5 bases outside the gene matches. The CDR3 consists of 15 residues. CDR3 in DNA: TGTGCCAGCAGTCCGCGGGGGGGGGCCACCGGGGAGCTGTTTTTT. Amino acid sequence: CASSPRGGATGELFF.